A selection of T cell receptor beta chains follows, all from one sample in a study of cytomegalovirus exposure and HLA in healthy donors. The data were produced by immunoSEQ multiplex PCR, yet TCRdb's version contains in-frame clones alone and is incomplete. Of about 140,000 clones listed, over 70% are singletons. The sequenced material came from PBMCs. The source is a young man in good health and CMV-seronegative. Each CDR3 is given with its conserved first and last residue. The order of the fields is CDR3 length, V gene, J gene, D gene, CDR3 protein. The D gene is left open where the match is weak.

14	TRBV7-9	TRBJ2-7	NA	CASSSGLVKMEQYF
15	TRBV6-5	TRBJ2-1	TRBD1	CASSSDRGGYNEQFF
15	TRBV28	TRBJ1-1	TRBD1	CASSSGQGAERGAFF
13	TRBV28	TRBJ1-5	NA	CASSLYSNQPQHF
13	TRBV2	TRBJ2-7	NA	CATQRTDSYEQYF
15	TRBV6-6	TRBJ1-4	NA	CASSYRTALNEKLFF
15	TRBV9	TRBJ2-7	TRBD2	CASSVGLADSYEQYF
12	TRBV5-1	TRBJ1-2	NA	CASSFNSGGYTF
16	TRBV7-2	TRBJ2-7	TRBD2	CASSTSGTSGRYEQYF
14	TRBV4-3	TRBJ2-7	NA	CASSQGAAFYEQYF
13	TRBV5-1	TRBJ1-2	TRBD1	CASSSGTAGGYTF
15	TRBV6-5	TRBJ2-7	TRBD1	CASSFTGGASYEQYF
17	TRBV27	TRBJ2-3	TRBD2	CASSSGLAGGPGDAQYF
13	TRBV7-9	TRBJ2-3	NA	CASSLPAGNTQYF
18	TRBV27	TRBJ1-6	NA	CASRGFRRGLSYNSPLHF
15	TRBV7-8	TRBJ1-2	NA	CASWGRVEANYGYTF
18	TRBV19	TRBJ2-6	NA	CASRLRGPPLSGANVLTF
15	TRBV9	TRBJ2-5	NA	CASSVGGRGQGTQYF
14	TRBV29-1	TRBJ1-2	NA	CSVELGLDNYGYTF
14	TRBV7-9	TRBJ1-1	NA	CASSLDLWNTEAFF
13	TRBV30	TRBJ2-1	TRBD1	CAWRGAGGNEQFF
13	TRBV28	TRBJ2-1	TRBD2	CASLLAHDNEQFF
17	TRBV25-1	TRBJ1-2	NA	CASSEYGDLPSLHGYTF
14	TRBV7-6	TRBJ2-7	TRBD1	CASSPGQVIYEQYF